The 5 T cell receptor beta chains reported below all come from one sample, sequenced in a study of tumor-infiltrating lymphocytes in primary liver carcinoma. A constant-region primer served to make TCR beta cDNA from about 0.5 ug total RNA. Each TCR beta library was derived from three nested multiplex PCR rounds that employed slightly modified ARM-PCR. The first two PCR rounds, approximately 10 cycles each, used TRBV1-TRBV30 forward primers and a C-beta reverse primer. TCRdb re-called the multiplex PCR reads through MiXCR, storing one row per CDR3 protein. The table has some 200,000 distinct CDR3 sequences, almost 65% seen once. In addition to blood RNA drawn from unsorted whole blood, germline DNA was extracted. The sequenced material came from peripheral blood. The receptors were sampled from an older woman with primary liver carcinoma and hepatitis B virus infection.

Regarding this clonotype: This clone may be a read error of a much larger clone one base away. The chain links TRBV30 to TRBJ2-7, with D hard to call. Germline loops: CDR1 GTSNPN, CDR2 SVGIG (reference sequence). Trimming took 2 bases from V and 1 from J, leaving 12 bases between them. The CDR3 is 14 amino acids. DNA of the CDR3: TGTGCCTGGAGTTTGGGCCTGAGGTCCTACGAGCAGTACTTC. Protein sequence: CAWSLGLRSYEQYF.

The CDR3 DNA reads TGCGCCAGCAGCTATTCGGGACGGAACTTGAACACCGGGGAGCTGTTTTTT. Protein sequence: CASSYSGRNLNTGELFF. This chain links TRBV5-1 with TRBJ2-2, with D tentatively TRBD1 or TRBD2 (5 bases each). CDR3 length: 17 amino acids. Germline V CDR1 and CDR2: SGHRS, YFSETQ. The V end lost 3 bases, the J end lost 1 base, and 16 bases lay between the germline ends.

About this clonotype: Since a much larger clone is just one base distant, this may be a read error. The CDR3 DNA is TGTGCCAGCAGTTACGTCCTAGGGAGTTCACCCCTCCACTTT. Protein product: CASSYVLGSSPLHF. The chain joins TRBV6-6 to TRBJ1-6; D unclear. This CDR3 region has 14 residues. Trimming took off 2 bases at V and 9 bases at J, with 11 bases between the two ends. Germline V lookup: CDR1 MNHNY, CDR2 SVGAGI (reference sequence).

The chain links TRBV6-6 to TRBJ1-5; D remains ambiguous. CDR1 and CDR2 from the germline V gene are MNHNY and SVGAGI (reference sequence). The CDR3 covers 16 residues. V was clipped by 0 bases and J by 4 bases, with 13 bases between them. In DNA form, the CDR3 reads TGTGCCAGCAGTTACTCAGGAGGGATCGGAAATCAGCCCCAGCATTTT. Its translation is CASSYSGGIGNQPQHF.

The CDR3 region has the DNA TGCAGCGTTGAGGGGGGTCAGGCAGCTGAAGCTTTCTTT. Amino acid sequence: CSVEGGQAAEAFF. The chain employs TRBV29-1 and TRBJ1-1; D possibly corresponds to TRBD1 (5 bases). V gave up 3 bases and J gave up 6 bases, with 14 bases separating them. Germline V lookup: CDR1 SQVTM, CDR2 ANQGSEA. The CDR3 has 13 residues.